This T cell receptor (beta chain) was identified during a study of Ad26.COV2.S vaccination and SARS-CoV-2 variants. Overall study: Participant was drawn from the COV1001 Ad26.COV2.S trial arm. Ad26.COV2.S, an intramuscular injection, was given once or twice 56 days apart.

Sequencing used immunoSEQ multiplex PCR; TCRdb keeps in-frame clones, though not all of them. The data contain roughly 350,000 clones, 88% of them singletons. The treatment denotes: approximately 18 received Ad26.COV2.S at low or high dose, single or two shots; roughly five received placebo; per-sample allocation not given. Day 63 after the first vaccine or placebo injection was the time point for sampling. Vaccination used an Ad26 vector expressing Wuhan-strain SARS-CoV-2 spike. Between the trimmed V and J ends, which lost 4 bases and 0 bases, there was a span of 17 bases. Germline V gene sequence: CDR1 SGHRS, CDR2 YFSETQ. This CDR3 comprises 16 residues.

Sequencing was performed on peripheral blood, taken in a trial of Ad26.COV2.S vaccine versus placebo. The source of this sequence is a person aged 18 to 65 who received the Ad26.COV2.S COVID-19 vaccine or a placebo. The gene calls are TRBV5-1 and TRBJ2-7; TRBD1 might be the D (7 bases). CDR3 protein: CASSPTGRDSSYEQYF. In nucleotides, the CDR3 is TGCGCCAGCAGCCCGACGGGGCGGGACAGCTCCTACGAGCAGTACTTC.